This TCR beta chain stems from a study of early T cells in non-severe SARS-CoV-2 infection. MiXCR, run by TCRdb on the 5' RACE reads, gives a single entry per CDR3 protein. The sample yields 95,000 to 150,000 distinct CDR3 sequences, about 15% seen once. Germline V CDR1 and CDR2: ENHRY, SYGVKD. The CDR3 runs 13 residues. Germline trimming cut 4 bases from V and 8 bases from J; bases unmatched to any gene: 1. The sample was whole blood. The V gene is TRBV10-3, the J gene TRBJ1-4; TRBD1 agrees at 10 bases. The receptor's source is an adult who was a healthcare worker with PCR-confirmed SARS-CoV-2 infection or an uninfected control (not recorded which). The CDR3 coding sequence is TGTGCCATCAGTGGGACAGGGGGAGAAAAACTGTTTTTT. Translation: CAISGTGGEKLFF.